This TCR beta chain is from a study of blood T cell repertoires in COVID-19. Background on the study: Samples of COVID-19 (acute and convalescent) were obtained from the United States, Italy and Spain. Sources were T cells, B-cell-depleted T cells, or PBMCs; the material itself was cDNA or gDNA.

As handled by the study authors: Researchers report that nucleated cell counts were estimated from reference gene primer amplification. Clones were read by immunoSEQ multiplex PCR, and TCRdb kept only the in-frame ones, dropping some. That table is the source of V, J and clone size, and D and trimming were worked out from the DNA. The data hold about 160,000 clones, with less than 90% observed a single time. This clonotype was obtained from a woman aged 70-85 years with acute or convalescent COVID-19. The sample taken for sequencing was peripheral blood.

This CDR3 reads CASSADSYEQYF. The CDR3, as DNA: TGTGCCAGCAGCGCTGACAGCTACGAGCAGTACTTC. V usage is TRBV6-5 and J usage is TRBJ2-7; weak D call: TRBD1 (5 bases). Trimming shortened V by 6 bases and J by 3 bases, and 9 bases separated the two germline ends. This CDR3 has 12 amino acids. Germline values: CDR1 MNHEY, CDR2 SVGAGI.